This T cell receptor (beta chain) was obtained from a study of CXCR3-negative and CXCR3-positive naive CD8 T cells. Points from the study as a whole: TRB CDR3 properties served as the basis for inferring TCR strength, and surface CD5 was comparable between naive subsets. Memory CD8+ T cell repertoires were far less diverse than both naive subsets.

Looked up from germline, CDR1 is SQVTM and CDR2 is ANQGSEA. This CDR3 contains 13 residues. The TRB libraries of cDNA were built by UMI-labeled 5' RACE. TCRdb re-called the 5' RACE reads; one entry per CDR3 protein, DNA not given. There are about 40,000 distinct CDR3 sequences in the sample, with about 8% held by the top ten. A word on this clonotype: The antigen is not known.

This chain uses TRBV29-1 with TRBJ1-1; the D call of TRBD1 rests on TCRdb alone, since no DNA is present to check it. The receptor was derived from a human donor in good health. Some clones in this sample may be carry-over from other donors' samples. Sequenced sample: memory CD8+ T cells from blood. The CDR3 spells CSVGQGENTEAFF.